Presented here are 23 T cell receptor beta chains from one specimen sequenced in a study of T-cell memory formation after mild COVID-19. TCRdb reanalysed the 5' RACE reads using MiXCR and keeps one entry per CDR3 protein. The sample contains about 470,000 distinct CDR3 sequences, 15% to 20% of which appear only once. Sequencing was carried out using PBMCs or a T cell subset sorted from them (not recorded which). The receptors stem from an adult woman who had mild COVID-19 (a few samples of this study predate the infection). Cell type and time point are not known.

This clonotype occurred a few times. V is TRBV29-1 and J is TRBJ2-3, with TRBD2 as a possible D gene (5 bases). CDR3 length: 12 residues. CDR1 is SQVTM and CDR2 is ANQGSEA in the germline V gene. This CDR3 reads CSAGESPDTQYF. In DNA, the CDR3 is TGCAGTGCTGGGGAGAGCCCAGATACGCAGTATTTT.

V usage is TRBV7-9 and J usage is TRBJ1-1; D perhaps matches TRBD1 (6 bases). Germline V lookup: CDR1 SEHNR, CDR2 FQNEAQ (reference sequence). Deletions cut 4 bases from V and 0 bases from J, with 9 bases between. The CDR3 covers 14 residues. The chain's CDR3 is CASSSRQVNTEAFF. The CDR3 nucleotides are TGTGCCAGCAGCTCCCGACAGGTGAACACTGAAGCTTTCTTT.

This chain connects TRBV2 to TRBJ1-1; TRBD1 is a possible D gene (5 bases). Trimming stripped 2 bases from V and 10 bases from J, with 26 bases between. The CDR3 extends over 17 amino acids. CDR1 SNHLY and CDR2 FYNNEI come from the germline V gene. The CDR3 region has the DNA TGTGCCAGCAGTGAACGGACTCAGGGCAGGGAGGACCCTGTAGCTTTCTTT. This codes for CASSERTQGREDPVAFF.

This rearrangement joins TRBV4-1 to TRBJ2-1; TRBD2 aligns across 9 bases. The CDR3 spans 17 residues. After removal of 4 bases from V and 9 bases from J, the junction contained 16 bases not matched to a gene. The germline CDR1 and CDR2 sequences are MGHRA and YSYEKL. The CDR3 DNA reads as TGCGCCAGCAGCCTACGGGAAGCGGCTAGCGGGATAGGTGAGCAGTTCTTC. It yields the protein CASSLREAASGIGEQFF.

This rearrangement joins TRBV11-1 to TRBJ2-5; a weak D match, TRBD1 (6 bases). Germline CDR1 reads SGHAT; CDR2 reads FQDESV (reference sequence). V lost 8 bases and J 1 base, leaving 17 bases between the germline ends. The CDR3 loop spans 15 amino acids. The CDR3 region is CASAEGHISQETQYF. The CDR3 DNA is TGTGCCAGCGCTGAGGGACACATAAGCCAAGAGACCCAGTACTTC.

The J gene is TRBJ2-7, the V gene TRBV6-5; the match to TRBD2 covers 13 bases. J was trimmed by 5 bases and V by 2 bases; bases with no gene match: 0. The CDR3 consists of 14 residues. In germline, CDR1 is MNHEY, CDR2 SVGAGI. The CDR3 DNA is TGTGCCAGCAGTTACGGACTAGCGGGAGACGAGCAGTACTTC. It specifies CASSYGLAGDEQYF.

This clonotype was observed a handful of times. The chain links TRBV7-6 to TRBJ1-2, with D unresolved. CDR1 is SGHVS, CDR2 FNYEAQ, per germline. V dropped 5 bases and J dropped 4 bases, with 17 bases sitting between them. This CDR3 contains 15 residues. CDR3 residues: CASSPQSGGIYGYTF. In nucleotides, the CDR3 is TGTGCCAGCAGCCCCCAGTCGGGAGGAATCTATGGCTACACCTTC.

This clonotype was recorded a few times. The V call is TRBV15, the J call TRBJ2-7, with D tentatively TRBD1 or TRBD2 (5 bases each). Germline V gives CDR1 LNHNV, CDR2 YYDKDF (reference sequence). CDR3 length equals 18 residues. Between the trimmed V and J ends, which lost 1 base and 7 bases, there was a span of 26 bases. The CDR3 nucleotides read TGTGCCACCAGCAGAGTTCCAGTTCCCGGGACGAAGGTTCAAGAGCAGTACTTC. Amino acids: CATSRVPVPGTKVQEQYF.

The chain has TRBV20-1 and TRBJ2-7; D not resolved. CDR1 and CDR2 (germline): DFQATT, SNEGSKA (reference sequence). The V end was cut by 6 bases, the J end by 2 bases, with 17 bases between. This CDR3 contains 14 residues. The CDR3 nucleotides are TGCAGTGCCCAGCTATTTAGGCCCGCCTACGAGCAGTACTTC. Residues: CSAQLFRPAYEQYF.

This clonotype came up a few times. The rearrangement uses TRBV12-3 or TRBV12-4 and TRBJ2-1; TRBD1 might be the D (6 bases). This CDR3 region has 15 residues. V gave up 4 bases and J gave up 7 bases, with 17 bases separating them. DNA for the CDR3: TGTGCCAGCAGTTCGGGACACAGATGGCCAAATGAGCAGTTCTTC. It specifies CASSSGHRWPNEQFF.

V usage is TRBV15 and J usage is TRBJ2-5, with D possibly TRBD2 on 5 matching bases. The CDR3 has 13 amino acids. The V end lost 10 bases, the J end lost 6 bases, and 18 bases lay between the germline ends. CDR1 is LNHNV, CDR2 YYDKDF, per germline (reference sequence). The CDR3 DNA reads as TGTGCCATCGCTTTACCGGGAAAAAAGACCCAGTACTTC. Encoded protein: CAIALPGKKTQYF.

The rearrangement uses TRBV9 and TRBJ2-5; D is unresolved. Trimming took off 1 base at V and 4 bases at J, with 17 bases between the two ends. This CDR3 comprises 16 residues. The germline CDR1 and CDR2 sequences are SGDLS and YYNGEE. CDR3 sequence: CASSVSRTPVGETQYF. For the CDR3, the DNA is TGTGCCAGCAGCGTATCGAGAACTCCTGTGGGAGAGACCCAGTACTTC.

A note on this clonotype: A read error is possible here, since a much larger clone lies one base away. The rearrangement uses TRBV12-3 or TRBV12-4 and TRBJ2-7; no firm D call. This CDR3 has 11 amino acids. V lost 2 bases and J 5 bases, leaving 4 bases between the germline ends. In DNA, the CDR3 is TGTGCCAGCAGTTTAAACCACGAGCAGTACTTC. Its protein is CASSLNHEQYF.

This clonotype was picked up many times. The chain carries TRBV23-1 and TRBJ2-5; D is unresolved. TRBV23-1 is filed as an ORF, its function uncertain. The CDR3 loop spans 13 amino acids. Trimming cost V 4 bases and J 2 bases, with 8 bases left between them. CDR3 in DNA: TGCGCCAGCAGTCCTTACAGTCAAGAGACCCAGTACTTC. Encoded protein: CASSPYSQETQYF.

The rearrangement uses TRBV5-1 and TRBJ2-3; 10 positions agree with TRBD1. V lost 3 bases, J lost 5 bases, and 3 bases stayed unmatched. This CDR3 is built from 14 residues. CDR1 is SGHRS, CDR2 YFSETQ, per germline. CDR3 sequence (DNA): TGCGCCAGCAGCTACGGACAGGGGGAAGATACGCAGTATTTT. It yields the protein CASSYGQGEDTQYF.

This clonotype was observed a few times. The genes are TRBV18 and TRBJ2-2; no clear D. The CDR3 loop spans 13 amino acids. The germline V gene encodes CDR1 KGHSH and CDR2 LQKENI. V was cut by 2 bases and J by 4 bases, with 5 bases left in between. The CDR3 DNA sequence: TGTGCCAGCTCACCAGATACCACCGGGGAGCTGTTTTTT. Residues: CASSPDTTGELFF.

This chain links TRBV12-3 or TRBV12-4 with TRBJ1-1; D remains unclear. Deletions cut 0 bases from V and 1 base from J, with 6 bases between. This CDR3 spans 14 amino acids. The CDR3 DNA is TGTGCCAGCAGTTTAGCCCTCCGGAACACTGAAGCTTTCTTT. Protein sequence: CASSLALRNTEAFF.

The chain combines TRBV12-3 or TRBV12-4 with TRBJ1-2; no clear D gene. The CDR3 contains 14 residues. V was cut by 2 bases and J by 8 bases, with 15 bases left in between. CDR3 loop: CASSLRLQNRGYTF. CDR3 DNA: TGTGCCAGCAGTTTAAGGTTACAGAATCGCGGCTACACCTTC.

This sequence joins TRBV5-1 and TRBJ2-3, with TRBD1 as a possible D gene (7 bases). V was clipped by 4 bases and J by 4 bases, with 13 bases between them. This CDR3 is 14 amino acids long. In germline, CDR1 is SGHRS, CDR2 YFSETQ. The CDR3 DNA reads as TGCGCCAGCAGCCCCCGCAGGGGGGCAGATACGCAGTATTTT. Residues: CASSPRRGADTQYF.

The chain carries TRBV29-1 and TRBJ2-3; D may correspond to TRBD1 or TRBD2 (6 bases each). The CDR3 has 14 residues. V was shortened by 4 bases and J by 3 bases, with 14 bases between the two germline ends. Looked up from germline, CDR1 is SQVTM and CDR2 is ANQGSEA. The CDR3 loop is CSVGQVGRTDTQYF. The CDR3 bases are TGCAGCGTTGGACAGGTCGGGAGAACAGATACGCAGTATTTT.

In this sample, this clonotype turned up a few times. The chain combines TRBV20-1 with TRBJ1-2; D remains ambiguous. This CDR3 has 8 amino acids. V was clipped by 7 bases and J by 6 bases, with 3 bases between them. Germline V gene lookup returns CDR1 DFQATT and CDR2 SNEGSKA (reference sequence). The CDR3 DNA is TGCAGTGAGGATGGCTACACCTTC. Its translation: CSEDGYTF.

This clonotype was detected many times. The chain uses TRBV7-3 and TRBJ1-1; D is uncertain. With 5 bases removed from V and 0 bases from J, the gap between germline ends came to 7 bases. Germline CDR1 SGHTA, CDR2 FQGTGA. The CDR3 loop spans 13 amino acids. The CDR3 DNA is TGTGCCAGCAGCCCGAGTGTGAACACTGAAGCTTTCTTT. Amino acids: CASSPSVNTEAFF. The full variable domain, rest sourced from reference TRBV7-3 and TRBJ1-1, is GAGVSQTPSNKVTEKGKYVELRCDPISGHTALYWYRQSLGQGPEFLIYFQGTGAADDSGLPNDRFFAVRPEGSVSTLKIQRTERGDSAVYLCASSPSVNTEAFFGQGTRLTVV.

The chain carries TRBV20-1 and TRBJ2-1; D is unclear. The ends were cut back, 3 bases at V and 2 bases at J, with 17 bases in the middle. The CDR3 sequence is 16 residues long. From germline, CDR1 is DFQATT and CDR2 SNEGSKA (reference sequence). CDR3 nucleotide sequence: TGCAGTGCTAGGGATGTTTACACCTTTACCTACAATGAGCAGTTCTTC. Translating it yields CSARDVYTFTYNEQFF.